The T cell receptor beta chain under discussion was sequenced for a study of T-cell reconstitution after alpha-beta-depleted transplantation in children. Study-wide points: Reportedly, only several hundred clones from non-depleted graft cells drove alpha-beta T-cell counts at about two months. It was surviving recipient T cells and thymic progenitors that gave some patients high TCRbeta diversity at day 60.

This CDR3 spans 16 amino acids. Germline loops: CDR1 SQVTM, CDR2 ANQGSEA. The germline V and J ends were trimmed by 7 bases and 5 bases, with 27 bases remaining between them. Researchers prepared the TCRbeta library using unique molecular identifiers, the study reports. TCRdb independently ran MiXCR on the PCR reads; one entry per CDR3 protein. The sample comprises under 300,000 distinct CDR3 sequences, 11% of which are singletons, and about 25% rests with the top ten. This clonotype occurred many times. Antigen specificity is unknown. The source of this sequence is a male patient between 2 and 10 years old who had a stem cell transplant for chronic granulomatous disease, so the T cells may come from the graft donor. The sample consisted of peripheral blood, taken 180 days after TCRalphabeta/CD19-depleted stem cell transplant. The chain links TRBV29-1 to TRBJ2-7; D is uncertain. The CDR3 nucleotides read TGCAGCGCTATAGCAGTAAAGGGCAGTAATCCGGACGAGCAGTACTTC. Amino acids: CSAIAVKGSNPDEQYF.